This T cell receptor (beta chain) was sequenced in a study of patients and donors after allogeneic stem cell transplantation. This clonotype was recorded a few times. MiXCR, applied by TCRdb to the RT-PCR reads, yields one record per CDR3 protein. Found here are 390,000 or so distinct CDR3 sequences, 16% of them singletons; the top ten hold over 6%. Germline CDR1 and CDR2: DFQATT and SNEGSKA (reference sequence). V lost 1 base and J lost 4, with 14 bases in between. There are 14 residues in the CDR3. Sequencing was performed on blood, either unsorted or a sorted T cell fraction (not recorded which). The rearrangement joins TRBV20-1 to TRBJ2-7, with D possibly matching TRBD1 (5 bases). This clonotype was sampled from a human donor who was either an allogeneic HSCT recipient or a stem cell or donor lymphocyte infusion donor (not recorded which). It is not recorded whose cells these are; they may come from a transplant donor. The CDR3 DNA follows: TGCAGTGCTAGAGCAGGGTCCTTGGGGTACGAGCAGTACTTC. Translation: CSARAGSLGYEQYF.